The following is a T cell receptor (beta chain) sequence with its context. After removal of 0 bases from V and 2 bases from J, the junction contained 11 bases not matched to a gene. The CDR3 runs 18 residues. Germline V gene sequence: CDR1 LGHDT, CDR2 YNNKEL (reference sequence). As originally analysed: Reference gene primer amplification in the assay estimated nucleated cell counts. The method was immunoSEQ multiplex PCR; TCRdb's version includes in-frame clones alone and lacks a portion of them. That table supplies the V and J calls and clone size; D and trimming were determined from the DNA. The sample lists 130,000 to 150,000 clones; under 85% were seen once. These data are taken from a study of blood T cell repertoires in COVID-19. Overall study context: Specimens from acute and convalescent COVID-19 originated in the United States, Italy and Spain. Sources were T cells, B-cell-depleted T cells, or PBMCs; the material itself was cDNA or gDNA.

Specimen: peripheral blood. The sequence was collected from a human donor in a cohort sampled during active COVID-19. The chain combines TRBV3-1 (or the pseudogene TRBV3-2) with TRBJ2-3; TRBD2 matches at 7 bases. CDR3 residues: CASSQEFLAETPTDTQYF. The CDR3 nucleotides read TGTGCCAGCAGCCAAGAATTTCTAGCGGAGACCCCCACAGATACGCAGTATTTT.